This TCR beta chain was sequenced during a study of a mutant IDH1 vaccine in newly diagnosed glioma. Overall study context: The vaccination schedule gave patients eight doses in weeks 1, 3, 5, 7, 11, 15, 19 and 23. Before enrollment, patients got radiotherapy alone, temozolomide alone, or mostly the combination.

TCRdb's copy holds only in-frame clones and misses some; the assay was immunoSEQ multiplex PCR. The data contain tens of thousands of clones, under 90% of them singletons. To note about this clone: Its antigen is still unknown.

Germline V gene lookup returns CDR1 SEHNR and CDR2 FQNEAQ (reference sequence). Trimming took off 5 bases at V and 3 bases at J, with 4 bases between the two ends. The CDR3 is 12 residues long. Specified time point: week 11, during vaccination. Topical imiquimod was applied with each vaccine dose, which held 300 ug of mutant IDH1 20-mer peptide. The chain uses TRBV7-9 and TRBJ2-2, with D hard to call. The sample in question was PBMCs, obtained from a glioma patient whose treatment included an IDH1 peptide vaccine. This receptor was taken from a man aged 45-65 years with glioma. The chain's CDR3 is CASSPHTGELFF. CDR3 DNA: TGTGCCAGCAGCCCACACACCGGGGAGCTGTTTTTT.